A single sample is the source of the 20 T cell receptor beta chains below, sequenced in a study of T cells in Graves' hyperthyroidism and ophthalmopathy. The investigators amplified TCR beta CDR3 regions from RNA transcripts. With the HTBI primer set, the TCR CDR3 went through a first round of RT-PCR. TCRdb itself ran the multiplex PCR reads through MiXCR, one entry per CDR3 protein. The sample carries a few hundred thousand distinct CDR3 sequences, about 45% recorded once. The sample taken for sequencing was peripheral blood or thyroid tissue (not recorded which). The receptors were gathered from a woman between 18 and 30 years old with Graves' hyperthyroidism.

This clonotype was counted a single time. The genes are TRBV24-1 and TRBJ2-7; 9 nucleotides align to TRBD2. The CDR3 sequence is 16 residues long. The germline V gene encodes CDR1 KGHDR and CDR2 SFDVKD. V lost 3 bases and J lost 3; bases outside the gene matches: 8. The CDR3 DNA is TGTGCCACCAGTGATGAGCCGGGACTAGCTATCTACGAGCAGTACTTC. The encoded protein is CATSDEPGLAIYEQYF.

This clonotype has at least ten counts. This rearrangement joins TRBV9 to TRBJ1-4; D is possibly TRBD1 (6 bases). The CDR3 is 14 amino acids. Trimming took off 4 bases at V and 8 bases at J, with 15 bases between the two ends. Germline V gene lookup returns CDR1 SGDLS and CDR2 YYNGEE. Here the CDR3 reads CASSPTGSWEKLFF. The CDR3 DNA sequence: TGTGCCAGCAGCCCGACAGGTTCATGGGAAAAACTGTTTTTT.

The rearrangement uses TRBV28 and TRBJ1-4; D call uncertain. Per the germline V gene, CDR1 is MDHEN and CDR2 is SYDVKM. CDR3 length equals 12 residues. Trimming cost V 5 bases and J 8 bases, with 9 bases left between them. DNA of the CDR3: TGTGCCAGCAGTACTATGGGGGAAAAACTGTTTTTT. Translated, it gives CASSTMGEKLFF.

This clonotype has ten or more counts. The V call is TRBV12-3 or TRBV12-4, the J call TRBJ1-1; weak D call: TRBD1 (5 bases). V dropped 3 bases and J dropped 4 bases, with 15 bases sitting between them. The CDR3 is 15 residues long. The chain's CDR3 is CASSFGSGLGTEAFF. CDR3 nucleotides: TGTGCCAGCAGTTTCGGCTCGGGGCTGGGCACTGAAGCTTTCTTT.

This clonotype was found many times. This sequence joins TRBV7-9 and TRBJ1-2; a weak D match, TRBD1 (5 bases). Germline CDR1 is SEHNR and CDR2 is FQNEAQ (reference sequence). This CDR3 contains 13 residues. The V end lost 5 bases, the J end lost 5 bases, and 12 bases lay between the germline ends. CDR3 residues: CASSPTEGYGYTF. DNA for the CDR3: TGTGCCAGCAGCCCGACAGAGGGGTATGGCTACACCTTC.

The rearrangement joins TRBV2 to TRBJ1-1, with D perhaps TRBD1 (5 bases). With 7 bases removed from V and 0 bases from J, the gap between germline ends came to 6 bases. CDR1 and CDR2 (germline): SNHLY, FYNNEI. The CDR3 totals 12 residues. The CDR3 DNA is TGTGCCAGCAACAGGCTGAACACTGAAGCTTTCTTT. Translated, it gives CASNRLNTEAFF.

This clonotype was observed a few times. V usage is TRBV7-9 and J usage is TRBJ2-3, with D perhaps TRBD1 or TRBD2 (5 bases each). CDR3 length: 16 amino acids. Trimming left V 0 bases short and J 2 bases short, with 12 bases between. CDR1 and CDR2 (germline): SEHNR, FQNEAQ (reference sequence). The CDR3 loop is CASSLASGTITDTQYF. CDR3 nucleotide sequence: TGTGCCAGCAGCTTAGCCTCCGGGACCATCACAGATACGCAGTATTTT.

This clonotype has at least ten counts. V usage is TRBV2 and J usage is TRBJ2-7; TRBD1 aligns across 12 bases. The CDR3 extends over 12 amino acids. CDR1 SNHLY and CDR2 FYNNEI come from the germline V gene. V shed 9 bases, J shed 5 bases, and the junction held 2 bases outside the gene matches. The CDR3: CARGTGGNEQYF. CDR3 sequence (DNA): TGTGCCAGGGGGACAGGGGGCAACGAGCAGTACTTC.

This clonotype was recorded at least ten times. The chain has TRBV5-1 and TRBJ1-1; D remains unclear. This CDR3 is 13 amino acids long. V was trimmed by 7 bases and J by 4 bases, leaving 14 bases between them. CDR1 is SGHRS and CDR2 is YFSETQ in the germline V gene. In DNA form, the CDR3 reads TGCGCCAGCCTGCAGAATGATGGCACTGAAGCTTTCTTT. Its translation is CASLQNDGTEAFF.

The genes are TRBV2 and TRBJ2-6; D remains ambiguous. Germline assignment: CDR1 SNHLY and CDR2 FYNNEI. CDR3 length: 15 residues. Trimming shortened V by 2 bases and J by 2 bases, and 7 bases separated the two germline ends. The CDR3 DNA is TGTGCCAGCAGTGAAAGAGGTCCTGGGGCCAACGTCCTGACTTTC. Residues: CASSERGPGANVLTF. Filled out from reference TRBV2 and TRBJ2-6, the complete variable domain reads EPEVTQTPSHQVTQMGQEVILRCVPISNHLYFYWYRQILGQKVEFLVSFYNNEISEKSEIFDDQFSVERPDGSNFTLKIRSTKLEDSAMYFCASSERGPGANVLTFGAGSRLTVL.

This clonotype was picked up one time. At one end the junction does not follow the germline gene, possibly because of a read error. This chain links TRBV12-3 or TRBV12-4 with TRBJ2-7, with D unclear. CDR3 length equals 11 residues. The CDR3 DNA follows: TGTGCCGTCAGCGAATTAAACGAGCAGTGCTTC. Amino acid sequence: CAVSELNEQCF.

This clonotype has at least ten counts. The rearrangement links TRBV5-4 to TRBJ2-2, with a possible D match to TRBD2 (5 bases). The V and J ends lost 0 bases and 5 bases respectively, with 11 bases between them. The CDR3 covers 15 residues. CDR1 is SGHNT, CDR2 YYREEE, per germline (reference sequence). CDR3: CASSLGGSRTGELFF. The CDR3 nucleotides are TGTGCCAGCAGCTTGGGAGGGAGTAGGACCGGGGAGCTGTTTTTT.

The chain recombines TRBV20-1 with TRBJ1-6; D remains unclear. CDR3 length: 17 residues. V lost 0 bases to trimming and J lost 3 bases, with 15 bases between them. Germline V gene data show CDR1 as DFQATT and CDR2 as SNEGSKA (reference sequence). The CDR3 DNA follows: TGCAGTGCTAGAGATGTTACGCCCAGTCTCTATAATTCACCCCTCCACTTT. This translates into CSARDVTPSLYNSPLHF.

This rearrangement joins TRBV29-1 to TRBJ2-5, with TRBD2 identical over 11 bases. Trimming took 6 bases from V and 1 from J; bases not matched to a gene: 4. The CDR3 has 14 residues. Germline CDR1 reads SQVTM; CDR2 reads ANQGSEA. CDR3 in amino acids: CSVLTSGAQETQYF. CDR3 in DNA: TGCAGCGTCCTGACTAGCGGGGCCCAAGAGACCCAGTACTTC.

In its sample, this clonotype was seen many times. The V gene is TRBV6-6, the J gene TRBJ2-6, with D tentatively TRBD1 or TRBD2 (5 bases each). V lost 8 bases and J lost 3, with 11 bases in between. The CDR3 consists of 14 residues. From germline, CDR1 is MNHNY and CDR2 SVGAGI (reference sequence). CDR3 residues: CASGTGGGANVLTF. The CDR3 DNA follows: TGTGCCAGCGGGACCGGAGGTGGGGCCAACGTCCTGACTTTC.

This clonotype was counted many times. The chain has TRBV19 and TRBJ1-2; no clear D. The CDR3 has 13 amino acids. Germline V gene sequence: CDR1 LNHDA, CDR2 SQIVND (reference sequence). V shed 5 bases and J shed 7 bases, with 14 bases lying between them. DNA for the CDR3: TGTGCCAGTAGTCCCTCCTTATTACTTGGCTACACCTTC. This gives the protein CASSPSLLLGYTF.

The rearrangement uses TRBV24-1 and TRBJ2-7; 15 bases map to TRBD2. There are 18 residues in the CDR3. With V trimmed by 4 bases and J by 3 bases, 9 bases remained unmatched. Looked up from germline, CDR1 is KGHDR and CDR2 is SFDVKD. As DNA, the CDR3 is TGTGCCACCAGTGAAACTTCCGGGACTAGCGGGAGGCGCTACGAGCAGTACTTC. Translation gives CATSETSGTSGRRYEQYF.

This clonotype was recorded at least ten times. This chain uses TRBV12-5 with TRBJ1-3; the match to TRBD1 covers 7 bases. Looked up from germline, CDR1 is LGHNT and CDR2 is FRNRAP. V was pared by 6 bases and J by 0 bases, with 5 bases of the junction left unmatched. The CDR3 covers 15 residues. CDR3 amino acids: CASGPGQISGNTIYF. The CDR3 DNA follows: TGTGCTAGTGGGCCGGGACAGATCTCTGGAAACACCATATATTTT.

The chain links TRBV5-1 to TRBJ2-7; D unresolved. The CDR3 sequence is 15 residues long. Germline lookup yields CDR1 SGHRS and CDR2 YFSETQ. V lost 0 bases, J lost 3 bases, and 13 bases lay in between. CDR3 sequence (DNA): TGCGCCAGCAGCTTGGAAAGGGTAGAAAGCTACGAGCAGTACTTC. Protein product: CASSLERVESYEQYF. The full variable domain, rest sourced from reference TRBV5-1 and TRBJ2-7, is KAGVTQTPRYLIKTRGQQVTLSCSPISGHRSVSWYQQTPGQGLQFLFEYFSETQRNKGNFPGRFSGRQFSNSRSEMNVSTLELGDSALYLCASSLERVESYEQYFGPGTRLTVT.

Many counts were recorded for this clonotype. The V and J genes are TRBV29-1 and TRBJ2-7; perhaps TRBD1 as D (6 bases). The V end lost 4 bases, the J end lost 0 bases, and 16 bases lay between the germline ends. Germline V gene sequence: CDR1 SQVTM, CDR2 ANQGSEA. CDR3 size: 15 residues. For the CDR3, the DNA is TGCAGCGTTGTCCCGCAGGGGCAGAGCTCCTACGAGCAGTACTTC. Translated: CSVVPQGQSSYEQYF.